This T cell receptor (beta chain) is from a study of T cell repertoires in aging, cancer and after chemotherapy. Across the whole study: Paired samples before and after chemotherapy came from glioblastoma patients receiving temozolomide-based therapy. The full dataset contained 8.5 million to 10 million TCR reads. General study results and limits: Compared with age-matched healthy donors, untreated hematological or solid cancer patients showed higher blood TCR clonality.

V lost 6 bases, J lost 1 base, and 18 bases lay in between. The CDR3 has 16 residues. Germline CDR1 and CDR2: LNHDA and SQIVND (reference sequence). TCR beta rearrangements were amplified from peripheral blood genomic DNA. A remark on this clonotype: The target antigen is unknown.

Rearranged V-D-J TRB sequences were amplified with a mixed TRB-A/B primer pool. TCRdb processed the multiplex PCR reads anew with MiXCR; each CDR3 protein has one entry. The table has thousands of distinct CDR3 sequences, 50% to 55% seen once; the top ten hold roughly 4%. Sample: blood. This sequence originates from a human donor with a solid tumor. V and J are TRBV19 and TRBJ1-2, with TRBD1 as a possible D gene (5 bases). CDR3 residues: CASSSQRGSNNYGYTF. Here the CDR3 DNA reads TGTGCCAGTAGCTCACAGAGGGGTTCTAATAACTATGGCTACACCTTC.